This entry features one T cell receptor (beta chain) sequence. Its target is unknown. The sample belongs to a study of T cell responses to AZD1222 COVID-19 vaccine. Study outcomes and limitations: Across the whole spike, CD4 TCRs peaked at regions 160-218 and 743-854. At baseline, seropositivity was found in only five or six AZD1222 recipients. Two doses of AZD1222 preceded a rise in Spike-specific TCR breadth and depth. Samples come after the peak T cell response, not at day 14.

This table comes from immunoSEQ multiplex PCR, and its TCRdb copy is limited to in-frame clones, with some not included. Here the sample spans around 78,000 clones, roughly nine tenths being singletons. The CDR3 spans 12 residues. Per the germline V gene, CDR1 is GTSNPN and CDR2 is SVGIG (reference sequence). Trimming left V 6 bases short and J 4 bases short, with 12 bases between. The rearrangement joins TRBV30 to TRBJ2-5; D unresolved. The sequence came from an adult in good health. Source: peripheral blood, taken on day 0 of AZD1222 vaccination. CDR3 protein: CACSLGRETQYF. In nucleotides, the CDR3 is TGTGCCTGTTCACTCGGTAGAGAGACCCAGTACTTC.